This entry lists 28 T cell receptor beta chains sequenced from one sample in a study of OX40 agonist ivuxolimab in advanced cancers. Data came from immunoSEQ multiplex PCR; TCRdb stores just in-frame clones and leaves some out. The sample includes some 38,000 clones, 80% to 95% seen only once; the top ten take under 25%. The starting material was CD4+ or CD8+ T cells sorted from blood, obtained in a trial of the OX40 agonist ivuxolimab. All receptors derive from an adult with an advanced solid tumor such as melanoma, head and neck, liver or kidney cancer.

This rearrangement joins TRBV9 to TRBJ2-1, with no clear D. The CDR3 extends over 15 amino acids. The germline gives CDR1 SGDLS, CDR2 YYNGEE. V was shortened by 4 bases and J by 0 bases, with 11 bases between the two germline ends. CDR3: CASSPGDSSYNEQFF. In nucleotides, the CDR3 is TGTGCCAGCAGCCCCGGCGATAGCTCCTACAATGAGCAGTTCTTC.

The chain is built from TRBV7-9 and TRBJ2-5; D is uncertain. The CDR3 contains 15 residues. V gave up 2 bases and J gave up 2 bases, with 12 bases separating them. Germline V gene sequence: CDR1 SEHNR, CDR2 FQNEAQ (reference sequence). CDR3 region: CASSLYGDGQETQYF. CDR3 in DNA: TGTGCCAGCAGCTTATATGGCGACGGGCAAGAGACCCAGTACTTC.

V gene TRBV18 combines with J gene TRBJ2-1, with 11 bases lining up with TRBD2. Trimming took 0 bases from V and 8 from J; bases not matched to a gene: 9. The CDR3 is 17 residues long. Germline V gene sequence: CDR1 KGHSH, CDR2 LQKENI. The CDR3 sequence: CASSPPRLAGFLDEQFF. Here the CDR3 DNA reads TGTGCCAGCTCACCACCAAGACTAGCGGGATTTCTCGATGAGCAGTTCTTC.

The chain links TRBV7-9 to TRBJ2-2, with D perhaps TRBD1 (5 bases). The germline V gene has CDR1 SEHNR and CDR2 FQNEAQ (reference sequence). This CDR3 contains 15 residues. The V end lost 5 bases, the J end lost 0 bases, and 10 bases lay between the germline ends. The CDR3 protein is CASSVSQANTGELFF. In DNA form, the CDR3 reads TGTGCCAGCAGCGTATCACAGGCGAACACCGGGGAGCTGTTTTTT.

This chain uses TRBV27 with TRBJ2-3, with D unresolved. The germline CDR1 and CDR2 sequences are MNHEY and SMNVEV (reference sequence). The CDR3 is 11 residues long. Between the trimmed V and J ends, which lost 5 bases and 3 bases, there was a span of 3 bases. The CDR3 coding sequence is TGTGCCAGCAGTCAGACAGATACGCAGTATTTT. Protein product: CASSQTDTQYF.

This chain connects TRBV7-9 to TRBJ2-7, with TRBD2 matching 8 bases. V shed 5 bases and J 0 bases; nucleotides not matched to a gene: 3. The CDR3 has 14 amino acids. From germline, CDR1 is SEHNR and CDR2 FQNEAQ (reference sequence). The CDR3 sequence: CASSISGSSYEQYF. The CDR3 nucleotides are TGTGCCAGCAGCATAAGCGGGAGCTCCTACGAGCAGTACTTC.

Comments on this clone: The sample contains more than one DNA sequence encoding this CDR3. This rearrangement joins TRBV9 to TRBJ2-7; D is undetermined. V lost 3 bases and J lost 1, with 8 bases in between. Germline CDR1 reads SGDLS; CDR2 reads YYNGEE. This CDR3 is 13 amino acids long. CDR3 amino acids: CASSGTSSYEQYF. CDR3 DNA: TGTGCCAGCAGCGGCACAAGTTCCTACGAGCAGTACTTC.

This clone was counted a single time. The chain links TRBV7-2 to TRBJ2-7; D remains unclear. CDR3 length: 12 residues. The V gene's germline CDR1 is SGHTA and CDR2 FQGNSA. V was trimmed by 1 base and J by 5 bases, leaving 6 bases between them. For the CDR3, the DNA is TGTGCCAGCAGCTTAGAGGGAAACGAGCAGTACTTC. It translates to CASSLEGNEQYF. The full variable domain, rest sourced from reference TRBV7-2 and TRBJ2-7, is GAGVSQSPSNKVTEKGKDVELRCDPISGHTALYWYRQSLGQGLEFLIYFQGNSAPDKSGLPSDRFSAERTGGSVSTLTIQRTQQEDSAVYLCASSLEGNEQYFGPGTRLTVT.

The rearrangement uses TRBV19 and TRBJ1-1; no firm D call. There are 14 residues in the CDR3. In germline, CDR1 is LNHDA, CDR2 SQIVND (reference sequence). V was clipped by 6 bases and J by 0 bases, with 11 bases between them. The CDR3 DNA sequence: TGTGCCAGTAGGAGACGGCAATTGAACACTGAAGCTTTCTTT. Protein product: CASRRRQLNTEAFF.

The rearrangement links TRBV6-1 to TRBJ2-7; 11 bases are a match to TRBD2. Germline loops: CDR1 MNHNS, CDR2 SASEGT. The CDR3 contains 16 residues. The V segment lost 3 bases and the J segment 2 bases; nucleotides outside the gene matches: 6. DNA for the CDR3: TGTGCCAGCAGTGATCCTAGCGGGAGGTTCCCCTACGAGCAGTACTTC. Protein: CASSDPSGRFPYEQYF.

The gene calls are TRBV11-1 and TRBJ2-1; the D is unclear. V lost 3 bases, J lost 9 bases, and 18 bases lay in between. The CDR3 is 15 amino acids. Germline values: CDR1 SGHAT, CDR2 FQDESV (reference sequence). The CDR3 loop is CASSLDGVGLGEQFF. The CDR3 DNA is TGTGCCAGCAGCTTGGATGGGGTTGGCCTGGGTGAGCAGTTCTTC.

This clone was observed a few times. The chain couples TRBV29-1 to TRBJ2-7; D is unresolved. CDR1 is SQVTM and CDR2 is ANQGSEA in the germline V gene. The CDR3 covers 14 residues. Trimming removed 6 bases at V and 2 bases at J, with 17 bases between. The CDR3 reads CSVDKEVRPYEQYF. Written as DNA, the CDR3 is TGCAGCGTAGACAAGGAAGTTCGACCCTACGAGCAGTACTTC.

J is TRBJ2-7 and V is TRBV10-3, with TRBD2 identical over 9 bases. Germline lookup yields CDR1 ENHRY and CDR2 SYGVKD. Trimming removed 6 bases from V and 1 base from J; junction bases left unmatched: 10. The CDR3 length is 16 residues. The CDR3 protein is CAIRGLAGEDSYEQYF. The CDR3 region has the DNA TGTGCCATCAGGGGTTTAGCGGGGGAAGATTCCTACGAGCAGTACTTC.

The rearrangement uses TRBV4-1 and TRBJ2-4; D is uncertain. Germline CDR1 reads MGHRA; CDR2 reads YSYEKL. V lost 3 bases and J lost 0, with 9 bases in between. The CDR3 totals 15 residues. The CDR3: CASSHPGEAKNIQYF. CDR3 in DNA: TGCGCCAGCAGCCACCCTGGCGAAGCCAAAAACATTCAGTACTTC.

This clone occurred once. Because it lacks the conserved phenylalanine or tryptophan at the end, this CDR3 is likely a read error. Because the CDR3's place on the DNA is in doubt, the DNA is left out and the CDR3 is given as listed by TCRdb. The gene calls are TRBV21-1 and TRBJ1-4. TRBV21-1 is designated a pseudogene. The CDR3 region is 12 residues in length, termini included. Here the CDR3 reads CASSKEKAYRAV.

CDR3 nucleotides: TGTGCCAGCAGCCCGTCGTTGGGGCTCGAGCAGTACTTC. Protein product: CASSPSLGLEQYF. V usage is TRBV7-2 and J usage is TRBJ2-7; possibly TRBD1 for D (5 bases). The CDR3 runs to 13 residues. Germline CDR1 is SGHTA and CDR2 is FQGNSA. The germline V and J ends were trimmed by 5 bases and 6 bases, with 14 bases remaining between them.

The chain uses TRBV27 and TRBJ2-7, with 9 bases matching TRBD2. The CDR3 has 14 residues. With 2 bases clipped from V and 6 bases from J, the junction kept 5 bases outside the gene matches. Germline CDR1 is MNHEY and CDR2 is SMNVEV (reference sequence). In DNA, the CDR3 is TGTGCCAGCAGTTTAAAAGCGGGAGGAGGCGAGCAGTACTTC. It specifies CASSLKAGGGEQYF.

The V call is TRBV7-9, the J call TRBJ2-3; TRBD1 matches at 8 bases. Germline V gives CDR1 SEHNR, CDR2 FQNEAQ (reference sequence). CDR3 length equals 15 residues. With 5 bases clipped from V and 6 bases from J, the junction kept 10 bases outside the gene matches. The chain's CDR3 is CASSPRTGKSDTQYF. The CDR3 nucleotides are TGTGCCAGCAGCCCCCGGACAGGGAAGAGTGATACGCAGTATTTT.

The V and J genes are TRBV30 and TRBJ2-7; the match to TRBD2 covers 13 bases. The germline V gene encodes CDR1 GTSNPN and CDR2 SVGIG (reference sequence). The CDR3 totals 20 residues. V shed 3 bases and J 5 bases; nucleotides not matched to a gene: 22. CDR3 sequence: CAWRAIGELAGGTVEDEQYF. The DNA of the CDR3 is TGTGCCTGGAGGGCGATCGGCGAACTAGCGGGAGGGACAGTCGAGGACGAGCAGTACTTC.

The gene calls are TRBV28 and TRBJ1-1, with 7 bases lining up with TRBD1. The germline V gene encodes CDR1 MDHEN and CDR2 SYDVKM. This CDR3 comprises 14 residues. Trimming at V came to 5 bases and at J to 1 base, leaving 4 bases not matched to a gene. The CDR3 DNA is TGTGCCAGCAGTCCAAGACAGGGGAACACTGAAGCTTTCTTT. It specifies CASSPRQGNTEAFF.

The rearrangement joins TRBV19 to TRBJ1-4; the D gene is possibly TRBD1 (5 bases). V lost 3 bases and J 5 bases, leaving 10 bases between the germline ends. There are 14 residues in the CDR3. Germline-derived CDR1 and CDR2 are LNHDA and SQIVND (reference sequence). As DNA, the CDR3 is TGTGCCAGTAGTATTTTGGCAGGGAATGAAAAACTGTTTTTT. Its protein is CASSILAGNEKLFF.

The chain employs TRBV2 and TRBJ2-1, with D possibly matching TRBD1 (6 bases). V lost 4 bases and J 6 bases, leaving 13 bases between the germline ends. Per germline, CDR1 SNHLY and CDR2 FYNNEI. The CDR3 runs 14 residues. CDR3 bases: TGTGCCAGCAGTGTAGGCAGGGGAAGCAATGAGCAGTTCTTC. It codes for CASSVGRGSNEQFF.

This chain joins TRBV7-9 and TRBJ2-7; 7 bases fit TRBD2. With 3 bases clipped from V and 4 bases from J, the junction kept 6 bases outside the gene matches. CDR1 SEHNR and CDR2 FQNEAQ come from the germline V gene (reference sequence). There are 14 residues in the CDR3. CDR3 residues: CASSFFLADYEQYF. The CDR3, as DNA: TGTGCCAGCAGCTTTTTTCTAGCGGATTACGAGCAGTACTTC. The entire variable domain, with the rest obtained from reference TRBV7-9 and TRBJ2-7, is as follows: DTGVSQNPRHKITKRGQNVTFRCDPISEHNRLYWYRQTLGQGPEFLTYFQNEAQLEKSRLLSDRFSAERPKGSFSTLEIQRTEQGDSAMYLCASSFFLADYEQYFGPGTRLTVT.

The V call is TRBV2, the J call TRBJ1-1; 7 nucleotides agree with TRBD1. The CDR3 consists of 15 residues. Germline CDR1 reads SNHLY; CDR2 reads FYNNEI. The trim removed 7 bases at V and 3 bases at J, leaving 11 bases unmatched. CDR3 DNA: TGTGCCAGCACCTTGACAGGGCGGTTGGACACTGAAGCTTTCTTT. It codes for CASTLTGRLDTEAFF.

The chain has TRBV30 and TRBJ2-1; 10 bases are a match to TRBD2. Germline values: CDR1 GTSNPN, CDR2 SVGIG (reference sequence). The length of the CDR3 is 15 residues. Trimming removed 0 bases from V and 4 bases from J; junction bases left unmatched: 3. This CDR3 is CAWSVIAGGYNEQFF. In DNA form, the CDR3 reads TGTGCCTGGAGTGTCATAGCGGGAGGATACAATGAGCAGTTCTTC.

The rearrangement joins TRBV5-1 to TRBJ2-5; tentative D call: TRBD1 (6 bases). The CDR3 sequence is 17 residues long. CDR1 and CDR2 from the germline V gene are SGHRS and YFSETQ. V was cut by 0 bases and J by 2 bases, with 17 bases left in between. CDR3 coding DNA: TGCGCCAGCAGCTTGGTTATCGGGCAGGGGTCACAAGAGACCCAGTACTTC. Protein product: CASSLVIGQGSQETQYF.

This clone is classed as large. The CDR3 sequence: CASSQLAGFDEQYF. CDR3 nucleotides: TGTGCCAGCAGCCAACTAGCGGGATTTGACGAGCAGTACTTC. J is TRBJ2-7 and V is TRBV5-4; 10 nucleotides align to TRBD2. The CDR3 length is 14 residues. The germline V gene encodes CDR1 SGHNT and CDR2 YYREEE (reference sequence). After removal of 4 bases from V and 5 bases from J, the junction contained 6 bases not matched to a gene.

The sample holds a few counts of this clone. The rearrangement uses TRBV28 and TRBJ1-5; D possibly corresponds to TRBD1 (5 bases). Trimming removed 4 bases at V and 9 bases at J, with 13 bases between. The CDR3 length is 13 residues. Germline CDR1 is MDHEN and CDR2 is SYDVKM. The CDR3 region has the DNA TGTGCCAGCAGTTCAGGCAGGGAATGGCCCCAGCATTTT. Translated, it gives CASSSGREWPQHF. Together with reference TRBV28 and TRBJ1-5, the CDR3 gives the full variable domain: DVKVTQSSRYLVKRTGEKVFLECVQDMDHENMFWYRQDPGLGLRLIYFSYDVKMKEKGDIPEGYSVSREKKERFSLILESASTNQTSMYLCASSSGREWPQHFGDGTRLSIL.